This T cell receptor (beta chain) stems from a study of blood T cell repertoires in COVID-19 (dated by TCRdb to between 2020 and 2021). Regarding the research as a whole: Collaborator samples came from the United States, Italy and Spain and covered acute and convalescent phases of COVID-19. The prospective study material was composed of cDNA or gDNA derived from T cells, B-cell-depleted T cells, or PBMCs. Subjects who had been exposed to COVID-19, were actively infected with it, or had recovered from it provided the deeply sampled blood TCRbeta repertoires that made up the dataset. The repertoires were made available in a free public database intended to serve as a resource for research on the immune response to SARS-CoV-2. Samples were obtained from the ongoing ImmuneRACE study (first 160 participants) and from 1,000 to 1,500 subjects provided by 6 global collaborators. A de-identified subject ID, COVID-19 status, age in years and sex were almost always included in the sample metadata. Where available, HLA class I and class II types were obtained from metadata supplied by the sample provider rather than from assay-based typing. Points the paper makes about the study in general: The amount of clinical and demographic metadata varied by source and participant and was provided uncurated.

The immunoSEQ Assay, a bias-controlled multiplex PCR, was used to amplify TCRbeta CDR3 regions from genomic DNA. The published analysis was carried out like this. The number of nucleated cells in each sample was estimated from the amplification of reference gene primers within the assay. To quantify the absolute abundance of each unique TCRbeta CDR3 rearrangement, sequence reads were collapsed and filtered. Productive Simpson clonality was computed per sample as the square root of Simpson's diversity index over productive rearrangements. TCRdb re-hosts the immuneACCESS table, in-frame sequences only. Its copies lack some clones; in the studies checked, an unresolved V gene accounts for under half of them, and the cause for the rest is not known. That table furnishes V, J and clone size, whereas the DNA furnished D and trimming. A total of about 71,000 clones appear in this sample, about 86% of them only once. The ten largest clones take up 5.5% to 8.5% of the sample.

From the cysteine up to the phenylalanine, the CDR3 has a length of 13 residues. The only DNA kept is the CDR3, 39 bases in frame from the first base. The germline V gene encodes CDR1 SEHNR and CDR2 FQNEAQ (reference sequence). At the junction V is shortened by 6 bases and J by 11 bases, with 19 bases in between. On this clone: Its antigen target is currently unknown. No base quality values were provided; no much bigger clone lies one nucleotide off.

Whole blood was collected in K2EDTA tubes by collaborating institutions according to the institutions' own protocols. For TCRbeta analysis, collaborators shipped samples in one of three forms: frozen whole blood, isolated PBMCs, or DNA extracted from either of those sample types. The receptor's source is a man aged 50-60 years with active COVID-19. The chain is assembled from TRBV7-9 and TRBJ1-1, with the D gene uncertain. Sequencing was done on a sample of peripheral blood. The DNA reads TGTGCCAGCAGTGAACCGGGTCTCGTTCGGGCTTTCTTT. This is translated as CASSEPGLVRAFF.